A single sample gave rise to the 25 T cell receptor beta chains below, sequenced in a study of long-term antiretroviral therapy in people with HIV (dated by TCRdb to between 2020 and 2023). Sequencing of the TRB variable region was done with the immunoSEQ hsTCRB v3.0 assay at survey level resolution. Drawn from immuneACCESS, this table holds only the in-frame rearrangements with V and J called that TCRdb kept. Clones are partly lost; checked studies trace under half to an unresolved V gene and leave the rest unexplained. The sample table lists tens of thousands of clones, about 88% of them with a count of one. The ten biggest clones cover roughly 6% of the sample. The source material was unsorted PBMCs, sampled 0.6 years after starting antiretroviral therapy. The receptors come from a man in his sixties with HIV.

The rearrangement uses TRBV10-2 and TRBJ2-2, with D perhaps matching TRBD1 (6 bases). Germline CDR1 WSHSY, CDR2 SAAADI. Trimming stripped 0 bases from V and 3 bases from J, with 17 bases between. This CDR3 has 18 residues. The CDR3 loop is CASSESIGAGAHTGELFF. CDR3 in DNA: TGCGCCAGCAGTGAGTCGATCGGGGCAGGGGCACACACCGGGGAGCTGTTTTTT.

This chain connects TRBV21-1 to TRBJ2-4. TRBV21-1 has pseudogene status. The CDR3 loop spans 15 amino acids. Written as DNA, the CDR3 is TGTGCCAGCAGCACAGCCGGGACCGGAGAAAACATTCAGTACTTC. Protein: CASSTAGTGENIQYF.

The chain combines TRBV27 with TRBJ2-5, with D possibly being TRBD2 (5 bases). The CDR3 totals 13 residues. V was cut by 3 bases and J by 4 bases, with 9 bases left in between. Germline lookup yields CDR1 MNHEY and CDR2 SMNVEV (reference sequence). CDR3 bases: TGTGCCAGCAGTTTTCGGGCGGGAGAGACCCAGTACTTC. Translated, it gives CASSFRAGETQYF.

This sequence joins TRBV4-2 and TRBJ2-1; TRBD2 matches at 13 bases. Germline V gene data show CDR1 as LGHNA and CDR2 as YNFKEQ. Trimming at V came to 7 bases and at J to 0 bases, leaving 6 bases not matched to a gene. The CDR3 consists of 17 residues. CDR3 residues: CASTKGLAGASYNEQFF. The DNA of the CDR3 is TGTGCCAGCACCAAAGGACTAGCGGGAGCCTCCTACAATGAGCAGTTCTTC.

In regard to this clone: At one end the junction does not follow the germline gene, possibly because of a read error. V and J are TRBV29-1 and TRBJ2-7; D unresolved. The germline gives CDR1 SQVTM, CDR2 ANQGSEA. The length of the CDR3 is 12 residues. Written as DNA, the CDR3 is TGCAGCGTGGAAGACACGTCCTACGAGCAGTACTTC. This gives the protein CSVEDTSYEQYF.

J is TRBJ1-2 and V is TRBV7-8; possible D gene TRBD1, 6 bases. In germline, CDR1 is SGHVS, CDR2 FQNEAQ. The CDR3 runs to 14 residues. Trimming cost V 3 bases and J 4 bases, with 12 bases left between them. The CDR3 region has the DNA TGTGCCAGCAGCTTGGGACATCCGTCCTATGGCTACACCTTC. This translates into CASSLGHPSYGYTF.

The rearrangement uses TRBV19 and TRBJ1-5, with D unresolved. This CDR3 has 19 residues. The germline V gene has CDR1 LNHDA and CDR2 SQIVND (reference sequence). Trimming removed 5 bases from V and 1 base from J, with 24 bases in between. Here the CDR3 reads CASSRVSLWGADSNQPQHF. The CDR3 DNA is TGTGCCAGTAGTCGCGTGTCGCTGTGGGGAGCCGACAGCAATCAGCCCCAGCATTTT.

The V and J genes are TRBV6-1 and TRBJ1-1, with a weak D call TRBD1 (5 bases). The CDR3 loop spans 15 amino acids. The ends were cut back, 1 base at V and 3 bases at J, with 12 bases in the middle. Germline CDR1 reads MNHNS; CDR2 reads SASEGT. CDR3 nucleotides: TGTGCCAGCAGTGAAGACCCCGGGACCTACACTGAAGCTTTCTTT. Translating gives CASSEDPGTYTEAFF.

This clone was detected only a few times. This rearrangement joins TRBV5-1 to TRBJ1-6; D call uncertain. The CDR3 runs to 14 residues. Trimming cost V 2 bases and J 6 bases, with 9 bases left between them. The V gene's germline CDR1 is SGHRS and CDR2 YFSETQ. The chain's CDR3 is CASSLSQSNSPLHF. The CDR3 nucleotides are TGCGCCAGCAGCTTAAGCCAGAGTAATTCACCCCTCCACTTT.

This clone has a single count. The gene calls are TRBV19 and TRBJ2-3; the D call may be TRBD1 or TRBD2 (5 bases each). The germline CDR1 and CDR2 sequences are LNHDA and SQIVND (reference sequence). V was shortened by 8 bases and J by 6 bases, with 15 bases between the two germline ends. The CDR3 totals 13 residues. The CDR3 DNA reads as TGTGCCAGTCGACGGGGCCTAATGGATACGCAGTATTTT. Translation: CASRRGLMDTQYF.

The CDR3 region is CASSEAPGQQYEQYF. The CDR3 bases are TGTGCCAGCAGTGAAGCTCCGGGACAGCAGTACGAGCAGTACTTC. The V call is TRBV2, the J call TRBJ2-7, with 7 bases that match TRBD1. Germline CDR1 reads SNHLY; CDR2 reads FYNNEI. The CDR3 is made up of 15 amino acids. The trim removed 0 bases at V and 4 bases at J, leaving 6 bases unmatched.

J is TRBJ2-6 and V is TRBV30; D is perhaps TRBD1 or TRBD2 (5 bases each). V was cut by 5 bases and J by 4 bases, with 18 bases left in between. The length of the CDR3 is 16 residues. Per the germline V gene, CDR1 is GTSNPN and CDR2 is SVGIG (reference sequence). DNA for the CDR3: TGTGCCTGGGCGGACCGACGGGGCCTGGGGGCCAACGTCCTGACTTTC. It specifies CAWADRRGLGANVLTF.

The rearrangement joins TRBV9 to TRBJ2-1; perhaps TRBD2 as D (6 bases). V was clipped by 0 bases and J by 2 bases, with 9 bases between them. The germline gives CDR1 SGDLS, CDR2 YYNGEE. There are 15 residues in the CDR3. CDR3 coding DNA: TGTGCCAGCAGCGTAGAAGGCGGGACCTACAATGAGCAGTTCTTC. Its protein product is CASSVEGGTYNEQFF.

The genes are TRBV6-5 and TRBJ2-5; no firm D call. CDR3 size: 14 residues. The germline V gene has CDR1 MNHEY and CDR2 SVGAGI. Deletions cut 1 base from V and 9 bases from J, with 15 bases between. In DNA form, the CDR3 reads TGTGCCAGCAGTTACTTCTTAAGCCAGTCGGCCCAGTACTTC. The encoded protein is CASSYFLSQSAQYF.

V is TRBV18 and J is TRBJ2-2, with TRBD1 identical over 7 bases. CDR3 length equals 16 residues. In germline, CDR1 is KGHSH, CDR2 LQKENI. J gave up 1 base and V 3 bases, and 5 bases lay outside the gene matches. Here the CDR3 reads CASSPTRTGNTGELFF. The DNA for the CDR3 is TGTGCCAGCTCACCTACTAGGACAGGGAACACCGGGGAGCTGTTTTTT. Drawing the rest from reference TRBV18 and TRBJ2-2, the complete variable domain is NAGVMQNPRHLVRRRGQEARLRCSPMKGHSHVYWYRQLPEEGLKFMVYLQKENIIDESGMPKERFSAEFPKEGPSILRIQQVVRGDSAAYFCASSPTRTGNTGELFFGEGSRLTVL.

CDR3 sequence (DNA): TGTGCCAGCAGCTTGGGACAGGATGGCTACACCTTC. Residues: CASSLGQDGYTF. V and J are TRBV5-4 and TRBJ1-2, with a tentative D call TRBD1 (6 bases). CDR3 length: 12 residues. Per germline, CDR1 SGHNT and CDR2 YYREEE (reference sequence). The germline V and J ends were trimmed by 0 bases and 6 bases, with 6 bases remaining between them.

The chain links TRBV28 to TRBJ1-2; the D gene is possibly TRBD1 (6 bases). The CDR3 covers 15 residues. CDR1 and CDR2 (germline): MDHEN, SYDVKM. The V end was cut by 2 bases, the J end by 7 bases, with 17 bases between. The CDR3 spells CASSLGGAGVGGYTF. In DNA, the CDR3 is TGTGCCAGCAGTTTAGGGGGCGCAGGGGTAGGTGGCTACACCTTC.

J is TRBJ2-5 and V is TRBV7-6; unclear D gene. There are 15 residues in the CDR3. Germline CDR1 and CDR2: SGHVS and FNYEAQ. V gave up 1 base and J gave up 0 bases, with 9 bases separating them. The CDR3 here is CASSLGGLYQETQYF. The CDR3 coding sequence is TGTGCCAGCAGCTTAGGGGGATTGTACCAAGAGACCCAGTACTTC.

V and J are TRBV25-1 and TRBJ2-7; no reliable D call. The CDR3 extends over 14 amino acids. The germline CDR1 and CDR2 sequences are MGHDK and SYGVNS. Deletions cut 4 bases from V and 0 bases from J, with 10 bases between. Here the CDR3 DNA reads TGTGCCAGCAGTGTAATCCATAGCTCCTACGAGCAGTACTTC. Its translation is CASSVIHSSYEQYF.

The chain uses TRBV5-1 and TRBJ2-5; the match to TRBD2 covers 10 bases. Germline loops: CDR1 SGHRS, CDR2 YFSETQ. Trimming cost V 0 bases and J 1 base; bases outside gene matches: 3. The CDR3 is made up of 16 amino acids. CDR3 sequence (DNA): TGCGCCAGCAGCTTGGGAGTAGCGGGGGGCCAAGAGACCCAGTACTTC. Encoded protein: CASSLGVAGGQETQYF.

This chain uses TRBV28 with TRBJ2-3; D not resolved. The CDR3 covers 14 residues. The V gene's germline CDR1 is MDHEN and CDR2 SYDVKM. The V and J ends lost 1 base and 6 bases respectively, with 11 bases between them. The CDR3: CASSLSDRFDTQYF. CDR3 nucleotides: TGTGCCAGCAGTTTATCGGACCGCTTCGATACGCAGTATTTT.

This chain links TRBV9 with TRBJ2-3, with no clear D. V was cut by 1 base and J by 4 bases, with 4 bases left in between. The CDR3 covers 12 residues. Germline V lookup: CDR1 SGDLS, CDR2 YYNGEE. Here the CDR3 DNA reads TGTGCCAGCAGCGTAAGCTCAGATACGCAGTATTTT. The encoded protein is CASSVSSDTQYF.

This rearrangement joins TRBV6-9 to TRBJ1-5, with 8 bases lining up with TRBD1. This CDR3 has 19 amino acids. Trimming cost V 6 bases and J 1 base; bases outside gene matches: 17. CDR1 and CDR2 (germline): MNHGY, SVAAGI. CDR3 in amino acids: CASRKKDRDRIRSNQPQHF. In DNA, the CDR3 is TGTGCCAGCAGAAAAAAAGACAGGGACAGGATTCGCAGCAATCAGCCCCAGCATTTT.

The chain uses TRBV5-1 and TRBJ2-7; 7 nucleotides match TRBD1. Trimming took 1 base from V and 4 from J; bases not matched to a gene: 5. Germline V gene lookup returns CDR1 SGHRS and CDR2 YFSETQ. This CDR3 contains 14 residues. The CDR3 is CASSLSQGEYEQYF. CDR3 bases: TGCGCCAGCAGCTTGTCCCAGGGGGAGTACGAGCAGTACTTC.

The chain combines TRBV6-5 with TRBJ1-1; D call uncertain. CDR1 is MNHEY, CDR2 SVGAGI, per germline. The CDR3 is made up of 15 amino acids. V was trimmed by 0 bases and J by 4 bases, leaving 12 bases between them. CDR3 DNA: TGTGCCAGCAGTTACTCGACATTCGGGAGCACTGAAGCTTTCTTT. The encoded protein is CASSYSTFGSTEAFF.